This TCR beta chain derives from a study of shared clonotypes between healthy human individuals. The study, taken as a whole, reports: Genetic and exposure-history diversity was limited by the small donor number.

Comment on this clone: Its target is unknown.

V lost 8 bases to trimming and J lost 2 bases, with 19 bases between them. Germline V gene lookup returns CDR1 LNHDA and CDR2 SQIVND (reference sequence). The CDR3 sequence is 15 residues long. The naive CD8 population came from CD45RO-negative cells selected for CCR7, without terminally differentiated effector memory CD45RA+ cells. Per the original methods: With immunoSEQ giving junction-only sequences and no quality scores, filtering differed. The repertoire was sequenced with immunoSEQ multiplex PCR; TCRdb's copy has only in-frame clones and lacks some. That table furnishes V, J and clone size, whereas the DNA furnished D and trimming. The sample has 450,000 to 700,000 clones, nearly 97% seen once.

This receptor was taken from a woman aged 25 to 45 in good health. The chain uses TRBV19 and TRBJ2-7; D may be TRBD1 (5 bases). Sequenced material: naive CD8+ T cells sorted from blood. CDR3 in amino acids: CASGAVGGSTYEQYF. The CDR3 bases are TGTGCCAGTGGGGCCGTGGGCGGAAGTACCTACGAGCAGTACTTC. The whole variable domain, remainder taken from reference TRBV19 and TRBJ2-7, is DGGITQSPKYLFRKEGQNVTLSCEQNLNHDAMYWYRQDPGQGLRLIYYSQIVNDFQKGDIAEGYSVSREKKESFPLTVTSAQKNPTAFYLCASGAVGGSTYEQYFGPGTRLTVT.